Shown below are 7 T cell receptor beta chains from a single sample sequenced in a study of PD-1 blockade in classical Hodgkin lymphoma (dated by TCRdb to 2018 to 2020). Per the publication, the time point label means: cycle 2 day 1 (C2D1) of nivolumab. Every trial patient had relapsed following autologous stem cell transplantation, and prior brentuximab vedotin exposure was what differed among cohorts A, B and C. Preparation of the library involved the immunoSEQ multiplex PCR assay. The immuneACCESS repertoire file appears here via TCRdb, limited to in-frame rearrangements. These files lack a portion of the clones; in checked studies, under half of the deficit traces to unresolved V genes, and the cause of the others is not known. Recorded for this sample are some 93,000 clones; 89% of them occurred a single time. The ten top clones hold roughly 10% of the sample. The source was peripheral blood mononuclear cells (PBMCs), collected before the second cycle of nivolumab. The receptors originated from a human donor with classical Hodgkin lymphoma.

V is TRBV27 and J is TRBJ2-7; D is unresolved. V dropped 5 bases and J dropped 6 bases, with 14 bases sitting between them. This CDR3 spans 13 amino acids. The germline gives CDR1 MNHEY, CDR2 SMNVEV (reference sequence). CDR3 bases: TGTGCCAGCAGTCCTCACCCCTTCGGCGAGCAGTACTTC. Protein: CASSPHPFGEQYF.

The chain has TRBV4-1 and TRBJ1-1, with D unclear. V shed 1 base and J shed 0 bases, with 9 bases lying between them. Germline lookup yields CDR1 MGHRA and CDR2 YSYEKL. This CDR3 spans 15 amino acids. CDR3 sequence reads: CASSQGGELNTEAFF. Here the CDR3 DNA reads TGCGCCAGCAGCCAAGGTGGGGAGCTGAACACTGAAGCTTTCTTT.

The chain uses TRBV5-6 and TRBJ2-3, with 13 bases aligning to TRBD2. Trimming at V came to 4 bases and at J to 3 bases, leaving 11 bases not matched to a gene. Germline loops: CDR1 SGHDT, CDR2 YYEEEE. The CDR3 loop spans 18 amino acids. CDR3 sequence reads: CASSGGLAGSYATDTQYF. Here the CDR3 DNA reads TGTGCCAGCAGCGGGGGACTAGCGGGGTCATATGCTACAGATACGCAGTATTTT. The full variable domain, its missing parts supplied by reference TRBV5-6 and TRBJ2-3, is DAGVTQSPTHLIKTRGQQVTLRCSPKSGHDTVSWYQQALGQGPQFIFQYYEEEERQRGNFPDRFSGHQFPNYSSELNVNALLLGDSALYLCASSGGLAGSYATDTQYFGPGTRLTVL.

The V call is TRBV6-1, the J call TRBJ2-7; D is ambiguous. This CDR3 contains 13 residues. Germline CDR1 and CDR2: MNHNS and SASEGT. V shed 8 bases and J shed 2 bases, with 13 bases lying between them. In DNA form, the CDR3 reads TGTGCCAGCGGGCAGGAACCAACCTACGAGCAGTACTTC. Protein sequence: CASGQEPTYEQYF.

The chain joins TRBV2 to TRBJ2-1; D call uncertain. The V and J ends lost 5 bases and 0 bases respectively, with 8 bases between them. Germline CDR1 SNHLY, CDR2 FYNNEI. The CDR3 has 14 residues. CDR3 nucleotides: TGTGCCAGCAGTATGTTATTCTCCTACAATGAGCAGTTCTTC. It translates to CASSMLFSYNEQFF.

The chain uses TRBV11-2 and TRBJ1-2; D unresolved. The germline CDR1 and CDR2 sequences are SGHAT and FQNNGV. The CDR3 contains 13 residues. V gave up 3 bases and J gave up 5 bases, with 10 bases separating them. CDR3 residues: CASSLSHTYGYTF. The CDR3 nucleotides read TGTGCCAGCAGCTTGTCACATACTTATGGCTACACCTTC.

This clone has a single count. This sequence joins TRBV28 and TRBJ1-3; unclear D gene. Trimming shortened V by 2 bases and J by 0 bases, and 11 bases separated the two germline ends. The CDR3 loop spans 16 amino acids. The V gene's germline CDR1 is MDHEN and CDR2 SYDVKM. The CDR3 nucleotides are TGTGCCAGCAGTTTACCGGGGTCCCCCTCTGGAAACACCATATATTTT. This encodes CASSLPGSPSGNTIYF.